These 27 T cell receptor beta chains originate from one sample sequenced in a study of cytomegalovirus exposure and HLA in healthy donors. Amplification used 60 Vbeta primers and 13 Jbeta primers. The table came from immunoSEQ multiplex PCR; TCRdb's copy has only in-frame clones and leaves some out. The sample carries fewer than 200,000 clones, 70% to 80% recorded once. Sequencing was done on a sample of PBMCs. Every receptor here comes from a female donor in good health and CMV-seronegative.

The chain has TRBV5-1 and TRBJ1-2, with 8 bases that match TRBD1. Germline values: CDR1 SGHRS, CDR2 YFSETQ. The length of the CDR3 is 13 residues. Trimming took 4 bases from V and 6 from J; bases not matched to a gene: 5. The CDR3 sequence: CASSPGQVHGYTF. The CDR3 DNA sequence: TGCGCCAGCAGCCCGGGACAGGTTCATGGCTACACCTTC.

The V and J genes are TRBV27 and TRBJ2-3; 13 bases fit TRBD2. The CDR3 is 14 amino acids. With V trimmed by 10 bases and J by 7 bases, 8 bases remained unmatched. Germline lookup yields CDR1 MNHEY and CDR2 SMNVEV (reference sequence). CDR3 sequence reads: CATRGLAGSNTQYF. The CDR3 nucleotides read TGTGCCACTCGGGGACTAGCGGGGTCAAATACGCAGTATTTT.

This chain joins TRBV18 and TRBJ1-2; D is unclear. The CDR3 sequence is 15 residues long. The germline V and J ends were trimmed by 2 bases and 6 bases, with 16 bases remaining between them. Germline CDR1 and CDR2: KGHSH and LQKENI. The DNA for the CDR3 is TGTGCCAGCTCACCAAGCGCCTCCCCGGAGCATGGCTACACCTTC. Protein product: CASSPSASPEHGYTF. The full variable domain, completed using reference TRBV18 and TRBJ1-2, is NAGVMQNPRHLVRRRGQEARLRCSPMKGHSHVYWYRQLPEEGLKFMVYLQKENIIDESGMPKERFSAEFPKEGPSILRIQQVVRGDSAAYFCASSPSASPEHGYTFGSGTRLTVV.

The rearrangement links TRBV11-1 to TRBJ2-7, with 9 positions matching TRBD1. The CDR3 covers 14 residues. The V gene end was trimmed by 2 bases and the J gene end by 4 bases; junction bases not matched to a gene: 3. Germline CDR1 is SGHAT and CDR2 is FQDESV (reference sequence). CDR3 coding DNA: TGTGCCAGCAGCTTATTTGACAGGGGGTACGAGCAGTACTTC. Amino acid sequence: CASSLFDRGYEQYF.

V is TRBV7-9 and J is TRBJ2-5; TRBD2 matches at 12 bases. The CDR3 is made up of 18 amino acids. J lost 4 bases, V lost 5 bases, and 14 bases had no gene match. Germline-derived CDR1 and CDR2 are SEHNR and FQNEAQ (reference sequence). CDR3 amino acids: CASSHPTSGGPEVETQYF. The CDR3 nucleotides read TGTGCCAGCAGCCATCCAACTAGCGGGGGGCCGGAGGTAGAGACCCAGTACTTC.

This chain connects TRBV19 to TRBJ2-7; 7 bases agree with TRBD1. Germline CDR1 LNHDA, CDR2 SQIVND (reference sequence). This CDR3 is built from 15 residues. Germline trimming cut 7 bases from V and 0 bases from J; bases unmatched to any gene: 9. CDR3 bases: TGTGCCAGTACTACAGGGGCGGTCAGCTCCTACGAGCAGTACTTC. Translation: CASTTGAVSSYEQYF.

The chain uses TRBV6-1 and TRBJ1-2, with D hard to call. Trimming took 4 bases from V and 4 from J, leaving 7 bases between them. Germline values: CDR1 MNHNS, CDR2 SASEGT. CDR3 length equals 12 residues. CDR3 region: CASSVTIYGYTF. The CDR3 bases are TGTGCCAGCAGTGTTACTATCTATGGCTACACCTTC.

V and J are TRBV6-5 and TRBJ1-3; 7 bases fit TRBD1. The V and J ends lost 5 bases and 2 bases, in that order; junction bases with no gene match: 3. The CDR3 sequence is 14 residues long. Germline CDR1 reads MNHEY; CDR2 reads SVGAGI. As DNA, the CDR3 is TGTGCCAGCAGTAAACAGGGGACTGGAAACACCATATATTTT. It translates to CASSKQGTGNTIYF.

The J gene is TRBJ1-6, the V gene TRBV2, with D perhaps matching TRBD1 (5 bases). Looked up from germline, CDR1 is SNHLY and CDR2 is FYNNEI. CDR3 length: 13 residues. Trimming stripped 6 bases from V and 2 bases from J, with 5 bases between. The CDR3 spells CASRGAYNSPLHF. CDR3 in DNA: TGTGCCAGCAGAGGGGCCTATAATTCACCCCTCCACTTT. Full variable domain (outside the CDR3, taken from reference TRBV2 and TRBJ1-6): EPEVTQTPSHQVTQMGQEVILRCVPISNHLYFYWYRQILGQKVEFLVSFYNNEISEKSEIFDDQFSVERPDGSNFTLKIRSTKLEDSAMYFCASRGAYNSPLHFGNGTRLTVT.

The chain combines TRBV30 with TRBJ1-6, with 7 bases identical to TRBD1. Germline V gene data show CDR1 as GTSNPN and CDR2 as SVGIG (reference sequence). V lost 3 bases and J lost 4; bases outside the gene matches: 3. The CDR3 covers 14 residues. The CDR3 region has the DNA TGTGCCTGGAGGGGGACAGCGTATAATTCACCCCTCCACTTT. This codes for CAWRGTAYNSPLHF. Supplemented by reference TRBV30 and TRBJ1-6, the full variable domain reads SQTIHQWPATLVQPVGSPLSLECTVEGTSNPNLYWYRQAAGRGLQLLFYSVGIGQISSEVPQNLSASRPQDRQFILSSKKLLLSDSGFYLCAWRGTAYNSPLHFGNGTRLTVT.

In its sample, this clone was seen a few times. The gene calls are TRBV2 and TRBJ2-7; D is possibly TRBD2 (5 bases). Trimming took 6 bases from V and 5 from J, leaving 14 bases between them. The CDR3 totals 13 residues. Germline values: CDR1 SNHLY, CDR2 FYNNEI. The CDR3 here is CASRSRAAHEQYF. The CDR3 DNA follows: TGTGCCAGCAGGTCCAGAGCGGCCCACGAGCAGTACTTC.

The chain combines TRBV28 with TRBJ1-1; weak D call: TRBD1 (6 bases). This CDR3 has 14 residues. Germline assignment: CDR1 MDHEN and CDR2 SYDVKM. V was pared by 5 bases and J by 9 bases, with 19 bases between. The CDR3 loop is CASSTTGGLEKAFF. The CDR3 region has the DNA TGTGCCAGCAGTACTACGGGGGGCTTGGAGAAAGCTTTCTTT.

In the case of this clone: The junction and the germline gene differ at one end; a read error may be behind it. The chain uses TRBV7-7 and TRBJ2-2, with D unclear. This CDR3 has 15 amino acids. Germline assignment: CDR1 SSHAT and CDR2 FNYEAQ (reference sequence). The CDR3 DNA reads TGTGCTAGCAGCTCCGTGGCCTCGAACACCGGGGAGCTGTTTTTT. The encoded protein is CASSSVASNTGELFF.

This chain joins TRBV27 and TRBJ2-7, with D maybe TRBD2 (6 bases). CDR1 is MNHEY and CDR2 is SMNVEV in the germline V gene (reference sequence). Trimming left V 1 base short and J 2 bases short, with 12 bases between. The CDR3 is made up of 15 amino acids. CDR3 sequence reads: CASSLLPGGPYEQYF. The CDR3 region has the DNA TGTGCCAGCAGTTTATTACCCGGGGGTCCCTACGAGCAGTACTTC.

The CDR3 sequence is CASSGQGLANEKLFF. The DNA for the CDR3 is TGTGCCAGCAGCGGACAGGGTTTGGCTAATGAAAAACTGTTTTTT. V gene TRBV9 combines with J gene TRBJ1-4, with 7 bases that match TRBD1. The V gene's germline CDR1 is SGDLS and CDR2 YYNGEE. Trimming removed 3 bases from V and 3 bases from J; junction bases left unmatched: 5. This CDR3 has 15 amino acids.

In its sample, this clone was seen a few times. This sequence joins TRBV11-2 and TRBJ2-1; 9 bases match TRBD2. The germline V gene has CDR1 SGHAT and CDR2 FQNNGV. The CDR3 is 17 amino acids. After removal of 1 base from V and 5 bases from J, the junction contained 9 bases not matched to a gene. The CDR3 spells CASSLGASGIRHNEQFF. CDR3 sequence (DNA): TGTGCCAGCAGCTTAGGGGCTAGCGGGATACGTCACAATGAGCAGTTCTTC.

The chain links TRBV6-5 to TRBJ1-2; D is uncertain. Germline V gene lookup returns CDR1 MNHEY and CDR2 SVGAGI. CDR3 size: 15 residues. The V end lost 2 bases, the J end lost 1 base, and 11 bases lay between the germline ends. The CDR3 region has the DNA TGTGCCAGCAGTTACGGTACCTCTATTAACTATGGCTACACCTTC. It yields the protein CASSYGTSINYGYTF.

With respect to this clone: Other DNA sequences in the sample encode the same CDR3. The genes are TRBV18 and TRBJ1-6; 7 nucleotides align to TRBD1. Trimming at V came to 2 bases and at J to 5 bases, leaving 9 bases not matched to a gene. Germline values: CDR1 KGHSH, CDR2 LQKENI. The CDR3 covers 17 residues. The CDR3 DNA reads as TGTGCCAGCTCACCAAGGGCAGACAGGGCCGATAATTCACCCCTCCACTTT. Its protein product is CASSPRADRADNSPLHF.

A note on this clone: The same CDR3 can be traced to other DNA sequences in this sample. This chain uses TRBV5-4 with TRBJ1-2, with unresolved D. Between the trimmed V and J ends, which lost 0 bases and 4 bases, there was a span of 7 bases. The CDR3 has 13 amino acids. Germline-derived CDR1 and CDR2 are SGHNT and YYREEE (reference sequence). This CDR3 is CASSLEGGYGYTF. For the CDR3, the DNA is TGTGCCAGCAGCTTGGAGGGAGGCTATGGCTACACCTTC.

CDR3 DNA: TGTGCCAGCAGCGTGGCCCCGGAGGGCACTGAAGCTTTCTTT. This gives the protein CASSVAPEGTEAFF. The chain has TRBV9 and TRBJ1-1; D is uncertain. This CDR3 has 14 amino acids. Germline values: CDR1 SGDLS, CDR2 YYNGEE. V was cut by 2 bases and J by 4 bases, with 12 bases left in between. The full variable domain, with the rest looked up from reference TRBV9 and TRBJ1-1, is DSGVTQTPKHLITATGQRVTLRCSPRSGDLSVYWYQQSLDQGLQFLIQYYNGEERAKGNILERFSAQQFPDLHSELNLSSLELGDSALYFCASSVAPEGTEAFFGQGTRLTVV.

The chain links TRBV7-2 to TRBJ1-2; D is unclear. The CDR3 is 14 amino acids. Germline CDR1 SGHTA, CDR2 FQGNSA. V lost 1 base to trimming and J lost 5 bases, with 11 bases between them. The CDR3 DNA is TGTGCCAGCAGCTTAGGGTACGGTTCTTATGGCTACACCTTC. It is translated as CASSLGYGSYGYTF. Complete variable domain (other parts from reference TRBV7-2 and TRBJ1-2): GAGVSQSPSNKVTEKGKDVELRCDPISGHTALYWYRQSLGQGLEFLIYFQGNSAPDKSGLPSDRFSAERTGGSVSTLTIQRTQQEDSAVYLCASSLGYGSYGYTFGSGTRLTVV.

CDR3 sequence: CASSPTEELAGVHEQFF. In nucleotides, the CDR3 is TGTGCCAGCTCCCCGACCGAGGAACTAGCGGGAGTCCATGAGCAGTTCTTC. J is TRBJ2-1 and V is TRBV18, with 11 bases identical to TRBD2. Germline loops: CDR1 KGHSH, CDR2 LQKENI. The CDR3 contains 17 residues. J was trimmed by 8 bases and V by 6 bases; bases with no gene match: 15.

The gene calls are TRBV5-4 and TRBJ2-6; 8 bases are shared with TRBD2. There are 19 residues in the CDR3. Germline CDR1 and CDR2: SGHNT and YYREEE (reference sequence). With V trimmed by 4 bases and J by 0 bases, 12 bases remained unmatched. The CDR3 nucleotides read TGTGCCAGCAGCCCGTATGGGACTAGGCCTATCTCTGGGGCCAACGTCCTGACTTTC. Translating gives CASSPYGTRPISGANVLTF.

The genes are TRBV30 and TRBJ1-6, with D unclear. The ends were cut back, 0 bases at V and 9 bases at J, with 9 bases in the middle. The CDR3 length is 13 residues. Germline CDR1 reads GTSNPN; CDR2 reads SVGIG (reference sequence). DNA of the CDR3: TGTGCCTGGAGTGTACTGGAGGGTTCACCCCTCCACTTT. Protein product: CAWSVLEGSPLHF.

The gene calls are TRBV19 and TRBJ2-1; D may be TRBD1 (5 bases). The germline V gene encodes CDR1 LNHDA and CDR2 SQIVND (reference sequence). With 5 bases removed from V and 6 bases from J, the gap between germline ends came to 11 bases. The CDR3 is 13 residues long. The CDR3 sequence is CASSRQGSNEQFF. The DNA of the CDR3 is TGTGCCAGTAGTCGCCAGGGAAGCAATGAGCAGTTCTTC.

The CDR3, as DNA: TGTGCCAGCAGCTTAGCCTCCAGCACCGGGGAGCTGTTTTTT. It translates to CASSLASSTGELFF. The chain has TRBV7-9 and TRBJ2-2; D is ambiguous. CDR3 length equals 14 residues. The ends were cut back, 0 bases at V and 4 bases at J, with 6 bases in the middle. Germline V gene lookup returns CDR1 SEHNR and CDR2 FQNEAQ (reference sequence).

The chain has TRBV7-2 and TRBJ2-7; 16 nucleotides agree with TRBD2. The CDR3 has 17 residues. Losses at the gene ends were 6 bases for V and 2 bases for J; bases not matched to a gene: 7. Germline assignment: CDR1 SGHTA and CDR2 FQGNSA. CDR3: CASRSMGLAGGPYEQYF. As DNA, the CDR3 is TGTGCCAGCAGGTCCATGGGACTAGCGGGAGGGCCCTACGAGCAGTACTTC.